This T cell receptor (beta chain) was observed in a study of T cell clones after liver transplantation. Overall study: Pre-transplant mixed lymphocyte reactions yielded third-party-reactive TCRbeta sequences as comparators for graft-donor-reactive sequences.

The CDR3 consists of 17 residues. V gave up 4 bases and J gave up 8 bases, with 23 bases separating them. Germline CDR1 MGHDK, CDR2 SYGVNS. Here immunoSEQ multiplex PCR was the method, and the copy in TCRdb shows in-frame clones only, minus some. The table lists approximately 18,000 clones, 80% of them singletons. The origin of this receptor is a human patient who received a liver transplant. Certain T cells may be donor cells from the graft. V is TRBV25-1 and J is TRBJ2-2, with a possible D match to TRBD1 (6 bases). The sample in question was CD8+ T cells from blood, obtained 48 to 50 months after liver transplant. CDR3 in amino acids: CASSGMGTRGKLGELFF. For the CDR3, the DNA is TGTGCCAGCAGTGGTATGGGGACCAGGGGAAAGTTAGGGGAGCTGTTTTTT.